This is a list of T cell receptor beta chains from one sample in a study of beta chain features in type 1 diabetes. Method: immunoSEQ multiplex PCR; TCRdb's copy keeps in-frame clones and lacks some. Found here are 150,000 to 200,000 clones, roughly 63% of them singletons; the top ten hold roughly 0.095%. Source material: naive CD4+ T cells from blood. Receptor source: a man aged 25 to 45 with type 1 diabetes. Each CDR3 is given with its conserved first and last residue. The D gene is left open where the match is weak. Only part of the rows carry a size: once, few, many, or a class if the clone is expanded.

v_call: TRBV7-6
j_call: TRBJ2-5
clone_size: few
d_call: -
cdr3_aa: CASQRQTQAQYF
cdr3_nt: TGTGCCAGCCAAAGGCAGACACAGGCCCAGTACTTC

v_call: TRBV6-6
j_call: TRBJ2-3
clone_size: few
d_call: -
cdr3_aa: CASSRQTDTQYF
cdr3_nt: TGTGCCAGCAGTCGACAGACAGATACGCAGTATTTT

v_call: TRBV7-6
j_call: TRBJ2-1
clone_size: -
d_call: TRBD1
cdr3_aa: CASSLRPGQGPKSSYNEQFF
cdr3_nt: TGTGCCAGCAGCCTCAGACCGGGACAGGGGCCCAAGAGCTCCTACAATGAGCAGTTCTTC

v_call: TRBV2
j_call: TRBJ2-5
clone_size: once
d_call: -
cdr3_aa: CASREQETQYF
cdr3_nt: TGTGCCAGCAGGGAACAAGAGACCCAGTACTTC

v_call: TRBV5-1
j_call: TRBJ2-5
clone_size: -
d_call: TRBD2
cdr3_aa: CASSTGSGNPETQYF
cdr3_nt: TGCGCCAGCAGCACCGGTAGCGGGAATCCAGAGACCCAGTACTTC

v_call: TRBV5-1
j_call: TRBJ2-5
clone_size: few
d_call: -
cdr3_aa: CASSLQSEETQYF
cdr3_nt: TGCGCCAGCAGCTTGCAGTCCGAAGAGACCCAGTACTTC

v_call: TRBV5-6
j_call: TRBJ2-5
clone_size: -
d_call: TRBD1
cdr3_aa: CASSPSGQGRETQYF
cdr3_nt: TGTGCCAGCAGCCCGTCGGGACAGGGTCGAGAGACCCAGTACTTC

v_call: TRBV7-9
j_call: TRBJ1-1
clone_size: few
d_call: -
cdr3_aa: CASSLDAEEAFF
cdr3_nt: TGTGCCAGCAGCTTAGACGCAGAAGAAGCTTTCTTT

v_call: TRBV29-1
j_call: TRBJ2-7
clone_size: -
d_call: -
cdr3_aa: CSVEGRNEQYF
cdr3_nt: TGCAGCGTTGAAGGCAGGAACGAGCAGTACTTC

v_call: TRBV7-2
j_call: TRBJ1-1
clone_size: -
d_call: -
cdr3_aa: CASSSSWSTEAFF
cdr3_nt: TGTGCCAGCAGCTCATCATGGTCCACTGAAGCTTTCTTT

v_call: TRBV29-1
j_call: TRBJ1-1
clone_size: -
d_call: -
cdr3_aa: CSATVMNTEAFF
cdr3_nt: TGCAGTGCGACGGTTATGAACACTGAAGCTTTCTTT

v_call: TRBV30
j_call: TRBJ1-6
clone_size: -
d_call: TRBD1
cdr3_aa: CAWNPRTGGGLPLHF
cdr3_nt: TGTGCCTGGAACCCTCGGACAGGAGGCGGGTTACCCCTCCACTTT

v_call: TRBV4-3
j_call: TRBJ1-2
clone_size: -
d_call: -
cdr3_aa: CASSQEGPANYGYTF
cdr3_nt: TGCGCCAGCAGCCAAGAGGGTCCCGCTAACTATGGCTACACCTTC

v_call: TRBV7-9
j_call: TRBJ2-7
clone_size: once
d_call: -
cdr3_aa: CASSPDPSYEQYF
cdr3_nt: TGTGCCAGCAGTCCAGACCCTTCCTACGAGCAGTACTTC

v_call: TRBV19
j_call: TRBJ2-5
clone_size: -
d_call: -
cdr3_aa: CASSIRTGVLTQYF
cdr3_nt: TGTGCCAGTAGTATACGAACAGGCGTTTTGACCCAGTACTTC

v_call: TRBV18
j_call: TRBJ2-1
clone_size: -
d_call: TRBD1
cdr3_aa: CASSLLTGHYNEQFF
cdr3_nt: TGTGCCAGCTCACTGCTGACAGGGCATTACAATGAGCAGTTCTTC

v_call: TRBV7-2
j_call: TRBJ2-3
clone_size: -
d_call: -
cdr3_aa: CASSLALLGFTDTQYF
cdr3_nt: TGTGCCAGCAGCTTAGCCCTTTTGGGGTTCACAGATACGCAGTATTTT

v_call: TRBV9
j_call: TRBJ2-1
clone_size: -
d_call: -
cdr3_aa: CASSPEGRFYNEQFF
cdr3_nt: TGTGCCAGCAGCCCAGAGGGACGTTTCTACAATGAGCAGTTCTTC

v_call: TRBV7-9
j_call: TRBJ2-5
clone_size: -
d_call: -
cdr3_aa: CASSPFLYQETQYF
cdr3_nt: TGTGCCAGCAGCCCCTTCTTGTACCAAGAGACCCAGTACTTC

v_call: TRBV6-5
j_call: TRBJ1-5
clone_size: once
d_call: -
cdr3_aa: CASSYQPQHF
cdr3_nt: TGTGCCAGCAGTTATCAGCCCCAGCATTTT

v_call: TRBV28
j_call: TRBJ2-1
clone_size: -
d_call: TRBD2
cdr3_aa: CASRSGGSGPNEQFF
cdr3_nt: TGTGCCAGCAGATCGGGGGGGTCCGGACCCAATGAGCAGTTCTTC

v_call: TRBV4-3
j_call: TRBJ1-6
clone_size: -
d_call: -
cdr3_aa: CASSQDRRRAESPLHF
cdr3_nt: TGCGCCAGCAGCCAAGATAGGAGAAGGGCCGAATCACCCCTCCACTTT

v_call: TRBV9
j_call: TRBJ2-1
clone_size: -
d_call: TRBD1
cdr3_aa: CASSVSPGQGGNEQFF
cdr3_nt: TGTGCCAGCAGCGTGAGCCCGGGACAGGGTGGGAATGAGCAGTTCTTC

v_call: TRBV29-1
j_call: TRBJ1-1
clone_size: few
d_call: -
cdr3_aa: CSVEVEQNTEAFF
cdr3_nt: TGCAGCGTTGAGGTTGAACAGAACACTGAAGCTTTCTTT

v_call: TRBV5-1
j_call: TRBJ2-3
clone_size: -
d_call: -
cdr3_aa: CASKTGDTQYF
cdr3_nt: TGCGCCAGCAAAACGGGGGATACGCAGTATTTT

v_call: TRBV30
j_call: TRBJ2-6
clone_size: few
d_call: -
cdr3_aa: CAWSVGLGTGANVLTF
cdr3_nt: TGTGCCTGGAGTGTAGGTTTGGGAACAGGGGCCAACGTCCTGACTTTC

v_call: TRBV30
j_call: TRBJ2-2
clone_size: -
d_call: -
cdr3_aa: CAWIRGTNTGELFF
cdr3_nt: TGTGCCTGGATCCGCGGGACGAACACCGGGGAGCTGTTTTTT

v_call: TRBV10-3
j_call: TRBJ2-3
clone_size: -
d_call: -
cdr3_aa: CAISEGLTSGSTDTQYF
cdr3_nt: TGTGCCATCAGTGAGGGACTCACGAGCGGGAGCACAGATACGCAGTATTTT

v_call: TRBV4-3
j_call: TRBJ1-4
clone_size: few
d_call: TRBD1
cdr3_aa: CASSQGQGREKLFF
cdr3_nt: TGCGCCAGCAGCCAAGGACAGGGGAGGGAAAAACTGTTTTTT

v_call: TRBV29-1
j_call: TRBJ2-5
clone_size: -
d_call: TRBD1
cdr3_aa: CSVDGGQGGNQETQYF
cdr3_nt: TGCAGCGTTGACGGGGGACAGGGTGGAAACCAAGAGACCCAGTACTTC

v_call: TRBV10-3
j_call: TRBJ2-3
clone_size: -
d_call: TRBD2
cdr3_aa: CAISAERGAGDTQYF
cdr3_nt: TGTGCCATCAGTGCAGAGCGGGGGGCCGGAGATACGCAGTATTTT

v_call: TRBV27
j_call: TRBJ2-5
clone_size: -
d_call: -
cdr3_aa: CASSFRRDKETQYF
cdr3_nt: TGTGCCAGCAGTTTCCGCCGGGACAAAGAGACCCAGTACTTC

v_call: TRBV29-1
j_call: TRBJ1-2
clone_size: few
d_call: TRBD1
cdr3_aa: CSVLQGAAGYTF
cdr3_nt: TGCAGCGTGTTACAGGGGGCGGCTGGCTACACCTTC

v_call: TRBV5-1
j_call: TRBJ2-5
clone_size: -
d_call: -
cdr3_aa: CASSLSTVQETQYF
cdr3_nt: TGCGCCAGCAGCTTGAGCACAGTACAAGAGACCCAGTACTTC

v_call: TRBV5-6
j_call: TRBJ1-2
clone_size: -
d_call: TRBD1
cdr3_aa: CASIRTGLRYGYTF
cdr3_nt: TGTGCCAGCATCCGGACAGGGCTCCGCTATGGCTACACCTTC

v_call: TRBV11-2
j_call: TRBJ2-1
clone_size: -
d_call: -
cdr3_aa: CASSTDYAYNEQFF
cdr3_nt: TGTGCCAGCAGCACTGACTACGCCTACAATGAGCAGTTCTTC

v_call: TRBV25-1
j_call: TRBJ2-4
clone_size: -
d_call: -
cdr3_aa: CASSEYNENIQYF
cdr3_nt: TGTGCCAGCAGTGAATATAACGAGAACATTCAGTACTTC

v_call: TRBV4-3
j_call: TRBJ2-7
clone_size: -
d_call: TRBD2
cdr3_aa: CASSVLAGTSYEQYF
cdr3_nt: TGCGCCAGCAGCGTACTAGCGGGGACGTCCTACGAGCAGTACTTC

v_call: TRBV29-1
j_call: TRBJ2-5
clone_size: -
d_call: TRBD1
cdr3_aa: CSVGPRGSETQYF
cdr3_nt: TGCAGCGTTGGGCCCAGGGGGTCGGAGACCCAGTACTTC

v_call: TRBV27
j_call: TRBJ1-5
clone_size: -
d_call: -
cdr3_aa: CASSLQIPGGHSNQPQHF
cdr3_nt: TGTGCCAGCAGTTTACAGATTCCCGGCGGGCATAGCAATCAGCCCCAGCATTTT

v_call: TRBV7-2
j_call: TRBJ2-6
clone_size: -
d_call: -
cdr3_aa: CASSLGVGSGANVLTF
cdr3_nt: TGTGCCAGCAGCTTAGGGGTTGGCTCTGGGGCCAACGTCCTGACTTTC

v_call: TRBV5-1
j_call: TRBJ2-1
clone_size: -
d_call: -
cdr3_aa: CASSWDGSSYNEQFF
cdr3_nt: TGCGCCAGCAGCTGGGACGGGAGCTCCTACAATGAGCAGTTCTTC

v_call: TRBV30
j_call: TRBJ1-4
clone_size: -
d_call: -
cdr3_aa: CACRSDEKLFF
cdr3_nt: TGTGCCTGCCGCTCGGATGAAAAACTGTTTTTT

v_call: TRBV9
j_call: TRBJ2-7
clone_size: -
d_call: -
cdr3_aa: CASSVGVGPTYEQYF
cdr3_nt: TGTGCCAGCAGCGTAGGAGTAGGGCCCACCTACGAGCAGTACTTC

v_call: TRBV2
j_call: TRBJ2-1
clone_size: -
d_call: TRBD1
cdr3_aa: CASSVRTGLFEQFF
cdr3_nt: TGTGCCAGCAGTGTCCGGACAGGACTCTTTGAGCAGTTCTTC

v_call: TRBV29-1
j_call: TRBJ2-7
clone_size: -
d_call: TRBD1
cdr3_aa: CSVETGSYEQYF
cdr3_nt: TGCAGCGTTGAGACAGGGAGCTACGAGCAGTACTTC

v_call: TRBV5-6
j_call: TRBJ1-5
clone_size: -
d_call: -
cdr3_aa: CASSRGSSGNQPQHF
cdr3_nt: TGTGCCAGCAGTAGGGGGTCGTCGGGCAATCAGCCCCAGCATTTT

v_call: TRBV29-1
j_call: TRBJ1-2
clone_size: -
d_call: -
cdr3_aa: CSAWTEGYGYTF
cdr3_nt: TGCAGCGCGTGGACGGAGGGCTATGGCTACACCTTC

v_call: TRBV4-3
j_call: TRBJ2-3
clone_size: -
d_call: TRBD1
cdr3_aa: CASSQGLSGTGGAGDTQYF
cdr3_nt: TGCGCCAGCAGCCAAGGGCTAAGCGGGACAGGGGGCGCGGGAGATACGCAGTATTTT

v_call: TRBV30
j_call: TRBJ2-7
clone_size: few
d_call: TRBD2
cdr3_aa: CAWSIKLAGYSYEQYF
cdr3_nt: TGTGCCTGGAGTATTAAACTAGCGGGGTACTCCTACGAGCAGTACTTC

v_call: TRBV7-2
j_call: TRBJ2-1
clone_size: -
d_call: -
cdr3_aa: CASSAYNEQFF
cdr3_nt: TGTGCCAGCAGTGCCTACAATGAGCAGTTCTTC

v_call: TRBV14
j_call: TRBJ2-1
clone_size: few
d_call: TRBD1
cdr3_aa: CASSQGTGGYNEQFF
cdr3_nt: TGTGCCAGCAGCCAAGGTACAGGGGGCTACAATGAGCAGTTCTTC

v_call: TRBV7-9
j_call: TRBJ2-1
clone_size: -
d_call: -
cdr3_aa: CASSLVRAGPYNEQFF
cdr3_nt: TGTGCCAGCAGCTTAGTTCGCGCGGGGCCTTACAATGAGCAGTTCTTC

v_call: TRBV30
j_call: TRBJ1-5
clone_size: few
d_call: -
cdr3_aa: CAFQSYSNQPQHF
cdr3_nt: TGTGCCTTTCAGTCCTATAGCAATCAGCCCCAGCATTTT

v_call: TRBV29-1
j_call: TRBJ2-7
clone_size: -
d_call: -
cdr3_aa: CSVVTPSRLEQYF
cdr3_nt: TGCAGCGTTGTTACGCCTAGTCGTCTTGAGCAGTACTTC